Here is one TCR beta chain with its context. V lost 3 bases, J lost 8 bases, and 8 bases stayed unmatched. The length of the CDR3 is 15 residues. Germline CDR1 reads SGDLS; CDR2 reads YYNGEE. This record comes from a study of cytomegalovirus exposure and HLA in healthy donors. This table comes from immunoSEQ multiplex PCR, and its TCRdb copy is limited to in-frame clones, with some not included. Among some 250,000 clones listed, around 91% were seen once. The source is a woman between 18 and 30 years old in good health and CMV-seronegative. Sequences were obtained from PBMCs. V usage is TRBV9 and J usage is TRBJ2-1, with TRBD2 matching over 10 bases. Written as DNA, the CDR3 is TGTGCCAGCAGCGCTACAGCGGGGGGGCTCGATGAGCAGTTCTTC. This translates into CASSATAGGLDEQFF.